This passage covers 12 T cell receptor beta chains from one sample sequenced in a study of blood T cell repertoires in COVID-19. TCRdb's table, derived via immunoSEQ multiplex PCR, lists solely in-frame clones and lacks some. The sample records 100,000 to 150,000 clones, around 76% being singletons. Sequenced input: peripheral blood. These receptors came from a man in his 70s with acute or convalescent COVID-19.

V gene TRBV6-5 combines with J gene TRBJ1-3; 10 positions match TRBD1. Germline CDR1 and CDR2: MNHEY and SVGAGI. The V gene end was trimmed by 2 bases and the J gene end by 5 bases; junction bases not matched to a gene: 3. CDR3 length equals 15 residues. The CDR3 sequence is CASSYPTGGRNTIYF. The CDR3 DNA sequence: TGTGCCAGCAGTTACCCGACAGGGGGCAGAAACACCATATATTTT.

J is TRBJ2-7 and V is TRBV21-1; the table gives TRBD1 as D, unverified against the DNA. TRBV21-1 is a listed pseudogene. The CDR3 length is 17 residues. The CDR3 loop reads CASSKGGPGQGPYEQYF. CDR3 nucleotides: TGTGCCAGCAGCAAAGGGGGCCCGGGACAGGGTCCCTACGAGCAGTACTTC.

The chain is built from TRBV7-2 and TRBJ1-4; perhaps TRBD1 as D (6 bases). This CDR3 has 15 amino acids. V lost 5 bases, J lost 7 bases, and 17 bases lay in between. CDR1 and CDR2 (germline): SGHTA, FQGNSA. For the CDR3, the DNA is TGTGCCAGCAGCCCGCGGACAGCTCTATCTGAAAAACTGTTTTTT. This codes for CASSPRTALSEKLFF.

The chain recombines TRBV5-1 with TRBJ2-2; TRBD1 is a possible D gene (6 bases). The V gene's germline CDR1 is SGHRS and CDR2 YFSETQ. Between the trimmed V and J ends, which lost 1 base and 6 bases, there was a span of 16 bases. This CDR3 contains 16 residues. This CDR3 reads CASSLSGTRLPGELFF. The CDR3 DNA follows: TGCGCCAGCAGCTTGTCCGGGACAAGGCTTCCCGGGGAGCTGTTTTTT.

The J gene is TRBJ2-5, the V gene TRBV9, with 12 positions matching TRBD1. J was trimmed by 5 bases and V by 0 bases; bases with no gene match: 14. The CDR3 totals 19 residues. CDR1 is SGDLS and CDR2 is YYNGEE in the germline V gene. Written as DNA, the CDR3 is TGTGCCAGCAGCGTAGCTGGGACAGGGGGCGCAGGCACTCGTGAGACCCAGTACTTC. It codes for CASSVAGTGGAGTRETQYF.

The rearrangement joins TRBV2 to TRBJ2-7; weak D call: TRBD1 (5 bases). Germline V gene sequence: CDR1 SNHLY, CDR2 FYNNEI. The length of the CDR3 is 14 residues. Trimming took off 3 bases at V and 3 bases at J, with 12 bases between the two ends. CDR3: CASSEQGWGYEQYF. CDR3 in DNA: TGTGCCAGCAGTGAGCAGGGATGGGGCTACGAGCAGTACTTC.

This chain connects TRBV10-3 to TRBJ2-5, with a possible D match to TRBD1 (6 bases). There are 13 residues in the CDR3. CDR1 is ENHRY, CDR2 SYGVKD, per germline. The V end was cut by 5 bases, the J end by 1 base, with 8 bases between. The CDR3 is CAISPTGQETQYF. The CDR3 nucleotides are TGTGCCATCAGTCCGACAGGCCAAGAGACCCAGTACTTC.

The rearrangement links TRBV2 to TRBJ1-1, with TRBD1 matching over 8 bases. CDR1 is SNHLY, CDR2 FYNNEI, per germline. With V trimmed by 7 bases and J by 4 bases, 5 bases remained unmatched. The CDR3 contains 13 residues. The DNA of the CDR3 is TGTGCCAGCATGGGACAGGCTCTCACTGAAGCTTTCTTT. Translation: CASMGQALTEAFF. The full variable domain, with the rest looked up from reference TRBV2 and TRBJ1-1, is EPEVTQTPSHQVTQMGQEVILRCVPISNHLYFYWYRQILGQKVEFLVSFYNNEISEKSEIFDDQFSVERPDGSNFTLKIRSTKLEDSAMYFCASMGQALTEAFFGQGTRLTVV.

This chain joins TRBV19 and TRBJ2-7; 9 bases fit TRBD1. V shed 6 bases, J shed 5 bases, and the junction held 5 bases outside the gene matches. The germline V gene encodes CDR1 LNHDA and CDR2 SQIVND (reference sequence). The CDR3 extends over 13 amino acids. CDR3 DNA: TGTGCCAGTAGGAGGACAGGGGTCGACGAGCAGTACTTC. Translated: CASRRTGVDEQYF.

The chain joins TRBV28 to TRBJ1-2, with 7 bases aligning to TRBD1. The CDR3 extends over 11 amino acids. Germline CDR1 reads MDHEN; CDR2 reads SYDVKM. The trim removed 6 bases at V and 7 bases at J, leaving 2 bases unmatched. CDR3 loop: CASSDRVGYTF. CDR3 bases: TGTGCCAGCAGCGACAGGGTTGGCTACACCTTC.

The DNA for the CDR3 is TGTGCCATCACGGGGGGTCGTAACTATGGCTACACCTTC. Protein sequence: CAITGGRNYGYTF. This chain joins TRBV10-3 and TRBJ1-2, with D possibly matching TRBD1 (5 bases). V was pared by 7 bases and J by 1 base, with 10 bases between. The CDR3 is 13 residues long. The germline gives CDR1 ENHRY, CDR2 SYGVKD.

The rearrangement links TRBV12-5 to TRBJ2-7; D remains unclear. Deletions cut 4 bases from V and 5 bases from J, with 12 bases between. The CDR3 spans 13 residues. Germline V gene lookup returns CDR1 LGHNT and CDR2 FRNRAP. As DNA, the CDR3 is TGTGCTAGTGGTTCAATAACTTTCCACGAGCAGTACTTC. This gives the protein CASGSITFHEQYF.